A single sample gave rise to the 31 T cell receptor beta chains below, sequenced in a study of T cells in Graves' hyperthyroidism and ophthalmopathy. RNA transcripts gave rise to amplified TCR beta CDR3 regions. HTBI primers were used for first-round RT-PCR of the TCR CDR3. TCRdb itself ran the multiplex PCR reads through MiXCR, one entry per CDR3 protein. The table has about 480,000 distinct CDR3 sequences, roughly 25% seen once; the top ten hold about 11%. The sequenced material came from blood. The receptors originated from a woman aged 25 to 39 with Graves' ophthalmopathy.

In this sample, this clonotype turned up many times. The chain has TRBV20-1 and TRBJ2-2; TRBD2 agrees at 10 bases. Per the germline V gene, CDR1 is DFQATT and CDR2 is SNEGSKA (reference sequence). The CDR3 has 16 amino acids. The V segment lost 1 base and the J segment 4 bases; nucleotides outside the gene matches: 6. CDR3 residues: CSARAVTSGSTGELFF. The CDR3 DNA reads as TGCAGTGCTAGAGCTGTGACTAGCGGGTCCACCGGGGAGCTGTTTTTT.

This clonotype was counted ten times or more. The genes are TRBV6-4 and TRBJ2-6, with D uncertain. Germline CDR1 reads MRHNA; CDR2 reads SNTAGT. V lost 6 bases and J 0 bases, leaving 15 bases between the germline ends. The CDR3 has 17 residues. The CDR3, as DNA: TGTGCCAGCAGCGCACCGGACGGAAGCTCTGGGGCCAACGTCCTGACTTTC. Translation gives CASSAPDGSSGANVLTF.

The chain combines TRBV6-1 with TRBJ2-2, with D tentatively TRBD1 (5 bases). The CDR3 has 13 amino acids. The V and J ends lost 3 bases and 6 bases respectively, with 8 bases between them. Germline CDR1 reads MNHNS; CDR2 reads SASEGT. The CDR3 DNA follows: TGTGCCAGCAGTGAGCGGACACCCGGGGAGCTGTTTTTT. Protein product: CASSERTPGELFF.

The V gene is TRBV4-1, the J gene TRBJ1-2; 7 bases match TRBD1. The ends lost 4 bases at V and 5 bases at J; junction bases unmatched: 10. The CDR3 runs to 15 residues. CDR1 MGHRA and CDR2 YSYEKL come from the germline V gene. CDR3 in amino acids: CASSPRTGAWYGYTF. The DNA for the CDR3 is TGCGCCAGCAGCCCCCGGACAGGCGCCTGGTATGGCTACACCTTC.

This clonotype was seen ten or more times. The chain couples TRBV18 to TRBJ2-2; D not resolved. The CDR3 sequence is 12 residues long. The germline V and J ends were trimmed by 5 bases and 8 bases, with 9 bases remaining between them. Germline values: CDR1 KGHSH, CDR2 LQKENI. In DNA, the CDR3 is TGTGCCAGCTCATCATACCGAGGGGAGCTGTTTTTT. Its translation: CASSSYRGELFF.

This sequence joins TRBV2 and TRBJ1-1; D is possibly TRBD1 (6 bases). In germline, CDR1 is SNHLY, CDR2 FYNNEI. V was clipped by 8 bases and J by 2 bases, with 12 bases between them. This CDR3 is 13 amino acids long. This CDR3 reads CASDGQFNTEAFF. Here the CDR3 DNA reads TGTGCCAGCGACGGACAGTTTAACACTGAAGCTTTCTTT.

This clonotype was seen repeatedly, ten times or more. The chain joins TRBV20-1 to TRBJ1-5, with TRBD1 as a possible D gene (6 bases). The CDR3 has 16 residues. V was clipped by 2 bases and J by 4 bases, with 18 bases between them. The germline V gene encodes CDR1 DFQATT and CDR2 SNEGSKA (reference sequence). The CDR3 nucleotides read TGCAGTGCTAGACCTAAATGGTCACAGGGTAATCAGCCCCAGCATTTT. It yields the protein CSARPKWSQGNQPQHF.

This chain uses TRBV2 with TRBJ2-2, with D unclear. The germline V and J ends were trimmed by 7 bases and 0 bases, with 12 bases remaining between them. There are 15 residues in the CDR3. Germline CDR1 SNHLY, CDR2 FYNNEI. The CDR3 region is CASNMGFANTGELFF. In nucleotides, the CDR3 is TGTGCCAGCAACATGGGCTTCGCGAACACCGGGGAGCTGTTTTTT.

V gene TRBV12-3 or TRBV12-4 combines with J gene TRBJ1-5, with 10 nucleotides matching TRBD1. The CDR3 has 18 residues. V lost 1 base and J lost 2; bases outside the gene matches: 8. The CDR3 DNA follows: TGTGCCAGCAGTTTAGGGGGGGACAGGGGAGTTGGCAATCAGCCCCAGCATTTT. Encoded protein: CASSLGGDRGVGNQPQHF.

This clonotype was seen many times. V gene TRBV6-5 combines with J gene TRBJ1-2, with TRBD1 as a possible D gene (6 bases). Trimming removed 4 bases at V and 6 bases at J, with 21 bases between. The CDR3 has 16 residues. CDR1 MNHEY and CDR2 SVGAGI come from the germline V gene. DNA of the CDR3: TGTGCCAGCAGTTCCCCAGCACAGGGACCCCGGCATGGCTACACCTTC. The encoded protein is CASSSPAQGPRHGYTF.

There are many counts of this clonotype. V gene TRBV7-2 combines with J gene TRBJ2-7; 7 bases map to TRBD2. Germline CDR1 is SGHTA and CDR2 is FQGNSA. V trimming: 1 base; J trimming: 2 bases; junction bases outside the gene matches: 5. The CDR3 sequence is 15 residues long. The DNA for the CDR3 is TGTGCCAGCAGCTTAGTCGGGGGGTATACCTACGAGCAGTACTTC. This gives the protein CASSLVGGYTYEQYF.

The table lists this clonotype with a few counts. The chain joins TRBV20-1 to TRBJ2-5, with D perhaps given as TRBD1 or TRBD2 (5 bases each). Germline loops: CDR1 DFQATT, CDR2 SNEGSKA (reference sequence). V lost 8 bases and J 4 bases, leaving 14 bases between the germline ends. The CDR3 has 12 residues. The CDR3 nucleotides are TGCAGTCGACCCGGGGCGGGAGAGACCCAGTACTTC. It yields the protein CSRPGAGETQYF.

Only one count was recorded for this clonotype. This CDR3 reads CASRQTGTGAGYEQYF. CDR3 in DNA: TGTGCCAGCAGGCAGACCGGGACAGGGGCGGGCTACGAGCAGTACTTC. The V and J genes are TRBV6-1 and TRBJ2-7, with 10 bases matching TRBD1. The CDR3 covers 16 residues. CDR1 is MNHNS, CDR2 SASEGT, per germline. V was pared by 6 bases and J by 3 bases, with 11 bases of the junction left unmatched.

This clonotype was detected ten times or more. For the CDR3, the DNA is TGCAGTTGCACCGGGGGAGATCAGCCCCAGCATTTT. Translating it yields CSCTGGDQPQHF. The rearrangement joins TRBV20-1 to TRBJ1-5, with a tentative D call TRBD1 (5 bases). The ends were cut back, 8 bases at V and 5 bases at J, with 13 bases in the middle. The CDR3 has 12 residues. Germline V lookup: CDR1 DFQATT, CDR2 SNEGSKA (reference sequence).

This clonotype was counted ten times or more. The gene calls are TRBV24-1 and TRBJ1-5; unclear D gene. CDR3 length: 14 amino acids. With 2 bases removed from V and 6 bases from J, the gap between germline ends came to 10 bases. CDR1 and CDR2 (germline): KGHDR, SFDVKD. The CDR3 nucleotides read TGTGCCACCAGTGATTCAACGGAGGGTCAGCCCCAGCATTTT. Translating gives CATSDSTEGQPQHF.

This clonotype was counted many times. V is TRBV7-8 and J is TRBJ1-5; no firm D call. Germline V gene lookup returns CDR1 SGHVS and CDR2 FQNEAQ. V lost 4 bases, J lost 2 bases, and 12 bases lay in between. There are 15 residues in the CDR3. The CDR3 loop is CASSSLPIGNQPQHF. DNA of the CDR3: TGTGCCAGCAGCTCGCTCCCGATAGGCAATCAGCCCCAGCATTTT.

The CDR3 nucleotides read TGTGCCACCAGTGATGTCGGTAGGGGACATACTCAAGAGACCCAGTACTTC. It encodes CATSDVGRGHTQETQYF. The chain has TRBV24-1 and TRBJ2-5; tentative D call: TRBD1 (6 bases). Germline-derived CDR1 and CDR2 are KGHDR and SFDVKD. The germline V and J ends were trimmed by 3 bases and 2 bases, with 18 bases remaining between them. The CDR3 sequence is 17 residues long.

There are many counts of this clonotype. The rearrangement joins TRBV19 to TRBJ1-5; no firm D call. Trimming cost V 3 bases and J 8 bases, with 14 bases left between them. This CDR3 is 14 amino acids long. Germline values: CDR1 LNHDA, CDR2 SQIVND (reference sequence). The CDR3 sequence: CASSIWLVEEPQHF. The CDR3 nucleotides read TGTGCCAGTAGTATTTGGTTAGTCGAGGAGCCCCAGCATTTT.

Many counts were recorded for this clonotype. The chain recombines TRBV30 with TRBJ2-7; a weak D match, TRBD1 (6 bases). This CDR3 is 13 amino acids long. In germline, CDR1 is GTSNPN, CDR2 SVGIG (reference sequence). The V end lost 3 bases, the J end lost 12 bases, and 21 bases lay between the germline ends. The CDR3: CAWSSRDTYEGYF. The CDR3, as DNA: TGTGCCTGGAGCTCTCGGGACACTTACGAGGGGTACTTC.

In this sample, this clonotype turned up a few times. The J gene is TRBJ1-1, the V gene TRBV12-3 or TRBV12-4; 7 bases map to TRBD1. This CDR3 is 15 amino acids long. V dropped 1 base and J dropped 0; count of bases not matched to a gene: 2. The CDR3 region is CASSLEGALNTEAFF. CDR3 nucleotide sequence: TGTGCCAGCAGTTTAGAGGGGGCACTGAACACTGAAGCTTTCTTT.

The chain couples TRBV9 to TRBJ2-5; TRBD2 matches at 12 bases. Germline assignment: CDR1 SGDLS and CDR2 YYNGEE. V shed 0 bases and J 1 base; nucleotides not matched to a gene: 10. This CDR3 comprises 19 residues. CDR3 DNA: TGTGCCAGCAGCGTAGAAAGTTCGACTAGCGGGAGTGGCCAAGAGACCCAGTACTTC. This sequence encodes CASSVESSTSGSGQETQYF.

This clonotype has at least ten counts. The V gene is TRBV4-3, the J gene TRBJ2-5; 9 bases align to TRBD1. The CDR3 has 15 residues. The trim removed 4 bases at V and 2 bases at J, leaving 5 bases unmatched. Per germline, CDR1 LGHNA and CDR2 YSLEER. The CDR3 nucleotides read TGCGCCAGCAGCCCGGGGACAGGGAAGCAAGAGACCCAGTACTTC. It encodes CASSPGTGKQETQYF.

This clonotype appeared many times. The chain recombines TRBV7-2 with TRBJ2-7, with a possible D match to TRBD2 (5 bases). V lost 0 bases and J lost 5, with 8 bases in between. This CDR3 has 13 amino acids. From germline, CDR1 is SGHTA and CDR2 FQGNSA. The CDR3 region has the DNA TGTGCCAGCAGCTTAGCGAGAGGGCACGAGCAGTACTTC. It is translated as CASSLARGHEQYF.

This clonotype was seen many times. The CDR3, as DNA: TGTGCCAGCAGCCCCCAGGGGGGTGGTTATGGCTACACCTTC. Amino acid sequence: CASSPQGGGYGYTF. This rearrangement joins TRBV7-3 to TRBJ1-2, with 7 bases fitting TRBD1. Germline V gene data show CDR1 as SGHTA and CDR2 as FQGTGA. There are 14 residues in the CDR3. The V gene end was trimmed by 5 bases and the J gene end by 5 bases; junction bases not matched to a gene: 8.

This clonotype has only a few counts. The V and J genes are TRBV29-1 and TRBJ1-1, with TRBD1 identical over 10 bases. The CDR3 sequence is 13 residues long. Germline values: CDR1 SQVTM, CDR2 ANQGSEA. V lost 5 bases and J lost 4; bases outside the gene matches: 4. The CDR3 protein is CSVRTGGSTEAFF. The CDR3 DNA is TGCAGCGTTAGGACAGGGGGTAGCACTGAAGCTTTCTTT.

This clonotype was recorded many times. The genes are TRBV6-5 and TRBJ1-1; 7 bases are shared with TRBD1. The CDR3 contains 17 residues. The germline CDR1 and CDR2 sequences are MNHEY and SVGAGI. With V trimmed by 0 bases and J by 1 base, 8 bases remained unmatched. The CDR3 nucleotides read TGTGCCAGCAGTTACTCGGTCACAGGGGCTGGGAACACTGAAGCTTTCTTT. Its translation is CASSYSVTGAGNTEAFF.

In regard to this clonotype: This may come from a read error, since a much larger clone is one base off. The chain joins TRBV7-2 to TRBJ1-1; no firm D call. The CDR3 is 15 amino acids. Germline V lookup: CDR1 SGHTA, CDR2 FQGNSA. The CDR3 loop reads CASSLGLAVNTEAVF. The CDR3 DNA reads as TGTGCCAGCAGCTTAGGGTTGGCAGTGAACACTGAAGCTGTCTTT.

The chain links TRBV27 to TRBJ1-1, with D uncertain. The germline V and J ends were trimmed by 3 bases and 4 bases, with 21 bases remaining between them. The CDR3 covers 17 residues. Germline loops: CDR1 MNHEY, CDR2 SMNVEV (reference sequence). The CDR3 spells CASSFYEVPPGSTEAFF. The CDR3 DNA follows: TGTGCCAGCAGTTTTTATGAGGTCCCTCCGGGGAGCACTGAAGCTTTCTTT.

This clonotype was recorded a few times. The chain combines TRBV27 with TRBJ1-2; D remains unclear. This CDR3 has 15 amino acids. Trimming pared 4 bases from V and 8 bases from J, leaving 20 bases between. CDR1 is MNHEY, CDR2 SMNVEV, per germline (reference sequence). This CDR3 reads CASSSSPPRSGGYTF. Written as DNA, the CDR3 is TGTGCCAGCAGTTCAAGTCCTCCAAGGTCGGGGGGCTACACCTTC.

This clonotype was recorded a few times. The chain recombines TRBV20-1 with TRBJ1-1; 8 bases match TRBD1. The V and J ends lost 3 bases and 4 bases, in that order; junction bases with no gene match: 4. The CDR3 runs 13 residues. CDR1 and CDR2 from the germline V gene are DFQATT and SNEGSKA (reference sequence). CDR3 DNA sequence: TGCAGTGCTAGCCAGGGGGCAGGCACTGAAGCTTTCTTT. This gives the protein CSASQGAGTEAFF.

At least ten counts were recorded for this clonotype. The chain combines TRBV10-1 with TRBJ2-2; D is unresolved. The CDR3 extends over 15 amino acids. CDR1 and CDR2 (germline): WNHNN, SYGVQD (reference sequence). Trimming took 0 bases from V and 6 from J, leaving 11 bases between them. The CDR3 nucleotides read TGCGCCAGCAGTGAGTCGATGACTGGGTCCGGGGAGCTGTTTTTT. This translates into CASSESMTGSGELFF.